This T cell receptor (beta chain) was sequenced for a study of OX40 agonist ivuxolimab in advanced cancers. About the research overall: Every patient in dose escalation had hepatocellular carcinoma, melanoma, renal cell or head and neck cancer. Past anti-PD-1, anti-PD-L1 or anti-CTLA-4 therapy was accepted, and 30% to 45% had received some. The study's findings and limits: There was clonal expansion of CD4+ and CD8+ blood T cells by week 6 at 0.1 to 3.0 mg/kg.

Of note for this clone: Its specificity is not known.

Trimming stripped 4 bases from V and 4 bases from J, with 7 bases between. Germline lookup yields CDR1 MGHRA and CDR2 YSYEKL. The length of the CDR3 is 12 residues. Repertoires were generated with immunoSEQ multiplex PCR, while TCRdb's copy carries only in-frame clones and drops some. This sample has approximately 74,000 clones; around 90% occur once, and the top ten carry 4.5% to 7.5%. At baseline, cycle 4 day 1, and cycle 7 day 1, blood was sampled. The specimen was CD4+ or CD8+ T cells sorted from blood, collected in a trial of the OX40 agonist ivuxolimab. V is TRBV4-1 and J is TRBJ1-2, with no clear D. The TCR comes from an adult with an advanced solid tumor such as melanoma, head and neck, liver or kidney cancer. This CDR3 is CASSLPGYGYTF. The CDR3 nucleotides are TGCGCCAGCAGCCTCCCAGGCTATGGCTACACCTTC.